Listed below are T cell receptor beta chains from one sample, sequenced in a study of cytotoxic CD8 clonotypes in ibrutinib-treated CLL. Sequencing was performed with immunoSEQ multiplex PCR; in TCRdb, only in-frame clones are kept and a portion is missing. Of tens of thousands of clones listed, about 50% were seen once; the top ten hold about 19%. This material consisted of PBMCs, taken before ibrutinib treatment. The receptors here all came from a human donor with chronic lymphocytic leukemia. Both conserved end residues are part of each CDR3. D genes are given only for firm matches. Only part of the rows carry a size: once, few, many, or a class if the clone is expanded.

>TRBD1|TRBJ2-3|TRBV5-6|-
CASSAGQGRYTQYF
TGTGCCAGCAGCGCGGGACAGGGGCGATATACGCAGTATTTT
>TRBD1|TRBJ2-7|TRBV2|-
CASSAPGGDYF
TGTGCCAGCAGTGCTCCAGGGGGCGATTACTTC
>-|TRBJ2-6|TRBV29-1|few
CSVVQASGANVLTF
TGCAGCGTAGTACAGGCCTCTGGGGCCAACGTCCTGACTTTC
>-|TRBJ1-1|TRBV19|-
CASSMGGWVNTEAFF
TGTGCCAGTAGTATGGGGGGCTGGGTGAACACTGAAGCTTTCTTT
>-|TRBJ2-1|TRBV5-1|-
CASSFPDLRSSSYNEQFF
TGCGCCAGCAGCTTCCCCGACTTGAGGTCTAGCTCCTACAATGAGCAGTTCTTC
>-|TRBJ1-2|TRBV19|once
CASRASGQNYGYTF
TGTGCCAGTAGAGCGAGCGGGCAGAACTATGGCTACACCTTC
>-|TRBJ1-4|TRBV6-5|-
CASSKQDEKLFF
TGTGCCAGCAGTAAACAAGATGAAAAACTGTTTTTT
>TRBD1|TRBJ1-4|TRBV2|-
CASNDGQGNLKLFF
TGTGCCAGCAATGACGGACAGGGGAATCTAAAACTGTTTTTT
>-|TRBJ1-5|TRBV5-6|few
CASSLTRDTFFNQPQHF
TGTGCCAGCAGCTTGACGCGGGACACTTTCTTCAATCAGCCCCAGCATTTT
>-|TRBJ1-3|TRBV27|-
CASSRDMTSGNTIYF
TGTGCCAGCAGTCGGGACATGACTTCTGGAAACACCATATATTTT
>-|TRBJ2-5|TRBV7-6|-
CASSLVGGQIVQETQYF
TGTGCCAGCAGCTTAGTCGGGGGTCAGATCGTGCAAGAGACCCAGTACTTC
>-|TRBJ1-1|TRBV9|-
CASSALSGTEAFF
TGTGCCAGCAGCGCCCTAAGTGGTACTGAAGCTTTCTTT
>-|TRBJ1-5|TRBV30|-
CAWSNTGYGDQPQHF
TGTGCCTGGAGTAATACAGGGTATGGGGATCAGCCCCAGCATTTT
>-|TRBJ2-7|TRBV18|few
CASSPLYEQYF
TGTGCCAGCTCACCGCTGTACGAGCAGTACTTC
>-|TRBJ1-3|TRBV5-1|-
CASSLGRTDLSGNTIYF
TGCGCCAGCAGCTTGGGACGGACAGACCTCTCTGGAAACACCATATATTTT
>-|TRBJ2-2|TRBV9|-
CASSVEGPQNTGELFF
TGTGCCAGCAGCGTAGAGGGGCCCCAGAACACCGGGGAGCTGTTTTTT
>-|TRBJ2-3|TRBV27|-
CASSFLGSSTDTQYF
TGTGCCAGCAGTTTCCTCGGGAGTAGCACAGATACGCAGTATTTT
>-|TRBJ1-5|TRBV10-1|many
CASRTSFNQPQHF
TGCGCCAGCAGGACAAGCTTTAATCAGCCCCAGCATTTT
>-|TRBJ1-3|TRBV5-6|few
CASSPVGQTSGNTIYF
TGTGCCAGCAGCCCCGTTGGACAGACCTCTGGAAACACCATATATTTT
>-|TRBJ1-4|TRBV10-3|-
CAISLTWGTTNEKLFF
TGTGCCATCAGCCTGACGTGGGGTACAACTAATGAAAAACTGTTTTTT
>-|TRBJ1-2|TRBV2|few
CASSADLNYGYTF
TGTGCCAGCAGCGCCGACTTAAACTATGGCTACACCTTC
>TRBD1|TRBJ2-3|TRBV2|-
CATDRGGADTQYF
TGTGCCACCGACAGGGGCGGCGCAGATACGCAGTATTTT
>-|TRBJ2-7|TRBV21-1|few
CASSRQGATTEQYF
TGTGCCAGCAGCAGGCAGGGGGCGACGACCGAGCAGTACTTC
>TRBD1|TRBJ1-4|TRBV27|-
CASSLGGQGNEKLFF
TGTGCCAGCAGTTTAGGTGGACAGGGTAATGAAAAACTGTTTTTT
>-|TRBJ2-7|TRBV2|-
CASSEARTVEQYF
TGTGCCAGCAGTGAAGCGCGAACAGTAGAGCAGTACTTC
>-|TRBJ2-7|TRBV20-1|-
CSASRAGEQYF
TGCAGTGCTAGTCGGGCAGGCGAGCAGTACTTC
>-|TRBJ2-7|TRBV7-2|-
CASSLARGAVEQYF
TGTGCCAGCAGCTTAGCTCGGGGGGCGGTCGAGCAGTACTTC
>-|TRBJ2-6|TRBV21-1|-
CASSAHSGANVLTF
TGTGCCAGCAGCGCCCACTCTGGGGCCAACGTCCTGACTTTC
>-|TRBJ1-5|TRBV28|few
CASRPGLIGQPQHF
TGTGCCAGCAGGCCAGGGTTAATAGGTCAGCCCCAGCATTTT
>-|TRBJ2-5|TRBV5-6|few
CASSLFGRPQETQYF
TGTGCCAGCAGCTTGTTCGGCAGGCCCCAAGAGACCCAGTACTTC
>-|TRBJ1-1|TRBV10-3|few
CAISGAGQLNTEAFF
TGTGCCATCAGTGGGGCCGGACAGTTGAACACTGAAGCTTTCTTT
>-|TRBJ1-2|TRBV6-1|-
CASSEAEGSNYGYTF
TGTGCCAGCAGTGAAGCAGAGGGATCCAACTATGGCTACACCTTC
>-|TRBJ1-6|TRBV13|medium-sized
CASSLSNSPSSYNSPLHF
TGTGCCAGCAGCTTATCGAACAGTCCGAGCTCCTATAATTCACCCCTCCACTTT
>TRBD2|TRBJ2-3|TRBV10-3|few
CAIMQRGRADTQYF
TGTGCCATCATGCAGCGGGGGCGTGCAGATACGCAGTATTTT
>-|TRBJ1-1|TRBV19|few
CASSQWTENTEAFF
TGTGCCAGTAGTCAATGGACAGAGAACACTGAAGCTTTCTTT
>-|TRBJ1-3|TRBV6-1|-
CASSTDSFRNTIYF
TGTGCCAGCAGCACCGACAGTTTTCGAAACACCATATATTTT
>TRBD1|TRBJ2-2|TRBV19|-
CASSIAQGAGELFF
TGTGCCAGTAGTATCGCACAGGGGGCCGGGGAGCTGTTTTTT
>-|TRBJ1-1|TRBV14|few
CASSLRGGFTEAFF
TGTGCCAGCAGCCTTCGAGGGGGGTTCACTGAAGCTTTCTTT
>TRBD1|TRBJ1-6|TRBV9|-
CASSLTTGVNSPLHF
TGTGCCAGCAGCCTTACTACAGGGGTTAATTCACCCCTCCACTTT
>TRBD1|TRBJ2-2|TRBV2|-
CASSGQGLPNTGELFF
TGTGCCAGCAGTGGACAGGGTTTACCGAACACCGGGGAGCTGTTTTTT
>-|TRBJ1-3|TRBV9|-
CASSVGDLGNTIYF
TGTGCCAGCAGCGTTGGTGACCTCGGAAACACCATATATTTT